The T cell receptor beta chain under discussion was sequenced for a study of identical twins. Findings and limits, study-wide: Researchers reported weaker excess twin sharing in beta out-of-frame sequences.

Regarding this clonotype: Its antigen is unknown.

TCRdb analysed the 5' RACE reads with MiXCR anew, one entry per CDR3 protein. The profile shows fewer than 650,000 distinct CDR3 sequences, around 7.4% of them singletons. This CDR3 has 14 amino acids. The germline V and J ends were trimmed by 0 bases and 6 bases, with 15 bases remaining between them. The V gene's germline CDR1 is DFQATT and CDR2 SNEGSKA (reference sequence). The same sample was also studied in work on yellow fever vaccine responses in identical twins. That work adds: Vaccine T cell responses of twins reportedly seemed partly convergent and partly personalized.

Material for sequencing was PBMCs. This TCR came from a woman younger than 35 in good health. The rearrangement uses TRBV20-1 and TRBJ2-7, with D tentatively TRBD2 (5 bases). The CDR3 sequence is CSARERLVGGEQYF. In DNA, the CDR3 is TGCAGTGCTAGAGAAAGGCTAGTAGGAGGCGAGCAGTACTTC.